A selection of T cell receptor beta chains follows, all from one sample in a study of blood T cells in healthy people across ages. TCRdb re-derived calls from the 5' RACE reads in MiXCR, one entry per CDR3 protein. The data contain some 1.6 million distinct CDR3 sequences, roughly a third of them seen just once; the ten biggest clones take up around 11%. The sample taken for sequencing was blood. These receptors all come from a young woman in good health. Both conserved end residues are part of each CDR3. D genes are given only for firm matches. Rows give clone size only sometimes, using once, few, many, or a class for an expanded clone.

TRBV11-3	TRBJ2-5	-	-	CASSLGSRLQETQYF	TGTGCCAGCAGCTTAGGGTCTAGGCTTCAAGAGACCCAGTACTTC
TRBV28	TRBJ2-3	-	TRBD2	CASSIPLARAIDTQYF	TGTGCCAGCAGTATCCCACTAGCGAGGGCCATTGATACGCAGTATTTT
TRBV3-1	TRBJ1-4	-	TRBD1	CASSQKGQVNEKLFF	TGTGCCAGCAGCCAGAAGGGACAGGTTAATGAAAAACTGTTTTTT
TRBV4-2	TRBJ2-7	-	-	CASSQDITASYEQYF	TGTGCCAGCAGCCAAGATATCACAGCCTCCTACGAGCAGTACTTC
TRBV7-3	TRBJ2-1	-	TRBD2	CASSLTGWGGNEQFF	TGTGCCAGCAGCTTAACGGGGTGGGGGGGCAATGAGCAGTTCTTC
TRBV5-1	TRBJ2-1	-	-	CASSLLPGGDNEQFF	TGCGCCAGCAGCTTATTGCCCGGCGGGGACAATGAGCAGTTCTTC
TRBV5-1	TRBJ2-2	-	-	CASSLAPPGELFF	TGCGCCAGCAGCTTGGCCCCTCCCGGGGAGCTGTTTTTT
TRBV9	TRBJ2-3	few	-	CASSPLGATDTQYF	TGTGCCAGCAGCCCCCTAGGGGCCACAGATACGCAGTATTTT
TRBV7-7	TRBJ2-7	-	-	CASRRDGGGSNEQYF	TGTGCCAGCAGACGCGATGGGGGGGGCTCAAATGAGCAGTACTTC
TRBV15	TRBJ2-2	few	TRBD2	CATSSGTSGTGELFF	TGTGCCACCAGCAGCGGGACTAGCGGCACCGGGGAGCTGTTTTTT
TRBV12-3/TRBV12-4	TRBJ1-2	few	-	CVSSPTGNYGYTF	TGTGTCAGCAGTCCCACCGGTAACTATGGCTACACCTTC
TRBV13	TRBJ2-7	many	TRBD1	CASSPRDREYEQYF	TGTGCCAGCAGCCCTAGGGACAGGGAGTACGAGCAGTACTTC
TRBV30	TRBJ2-1	-	-	CAWRVLWDSGYNEQFF	TGTGCCTGGAGGGTGTTATGGGACTCCGGGTACAATGAGCAGTTCTTC
TRBV29-1	TRBJ2-1	many	-	CSLRGASYNEQFF	TGCAGCCTAAGAGGGGCATCCTACAATGAGCAGTTCTTC
TRBV11-3	TRBJ2-4	-	-	CASSLGLRESKNIQYF	TGTGCCAGCAGCTTAGGGTTGAGAGAGTCCAAAAACATTCAGTACTTC
TRBV29-1	TRBJ2-6	-	-	CSAGSGAWANVLTF	TGCAGCGCCGGTTCAGGGGCCTGGGCCAACGTCCTGACTTTC
TRBV9	TRBJ2-7	-	-	CASSVDPSAYEQYF	TGTGCCAGCAGCGTAGACCCTAGCGCCTACGAGCAGTACTTC
TRBV3-1	TRBJ2-1	-	-	CASSQAGRYNEQFF	TGTGCCAGCAGCCAAGCCGGGAGATACAATGAGCAGTTCTTC
TRBV6-2/TRBV6-3	TRBJ2-7	-	-	CASSYRPSEQYF	TGTGCCAGCAGTTACCGGCCATCCGAGCAGTACTTC